Listed below are T cell receptor beta chains from one sample, sequenced in a study of early T cells in non-severe SARS-CoV-2 infection. Using its own MiXCR run on the 5' RACE reads, TCRdb lists one record per CDR3 protein. The table lists roughly 69,000 distinct CDR3 sequences, 9% to 10% of them singletons. The sample was whole blood, taken at baseline. Every receptor here comes from an adult who was a healthcare worker with PCR-confirmed SARS-CoV-2 infection or an uninfected control (not recorded which). Each CDR3 is given with its conserved first and last residue. Each record gives: V gene, CDR3 length, D gene, clone size, CDR3 protein. D genes are given only for firm matches. A clone size is listed for some rows: how often the clone was seen (once, few, many), or a class if it is expanded.

>TRBV9|13|NA|NA
CASSVGQSYEQYF
>TRBV4-3|17|TRBD1|few
CASSKWGEQGEGETQYF
>TRBV25-1|13|NA|few
CASSELGRETQYF
>TRBV24-1|14|NA|many
CATRGLQDTGELFF
>TRBV6-5|12|NA|many
CASKTGSFGYTF
>TRBV6-2/TRBV6-3|16|NA|many
CASRFNRRANTGELFF
>TRBV25-1|16|NA|few
CASSDSVGIGAGELFF
>TRBV28|15|TRBD1|many
CASSYRDRVNTEAFF
>TRBV5-1|17|NA|few
CASSAKVWDGRNTEAFF
>TRBV7-8|14|NA|few
CASSLRPGPTEQYF
>TRBV12-3/TRBV12-4|16|TRBD1|few
CASSKGTGGRSGELFF
>TRBV2|15|TRBD2|NA
CASTEPGLALETQYF
>TRBV20-1|14|NA|many
CSARRQGVNTEAFF
>TRBV20-1|15|TRBD1|many
CSARDSEQGGHEQYF
>TRBV7-2|15|NA|few
CASSFLPGTQETQYF
>TRBV3-1|14|NA|many
CASSQEIRDTEAFF
>TRBV11-2|17|NA|NA
CASSPVKRMGASYEQFF
>TRBV18|14|NA|NA
CASSPGQGDEKLFF
>TRBV14|14|TRBD2|NA
CASSQGLVFNEQFF
>TRBV5-1|13|NA|few
CASRSGSGSEQFF
>TRBV7-3|14|NA|many
CASSRGAADNEQFF
>TRBV7-8|21|TRBD1|many
CASSLAKWTGWSNEAKNIQYF
>TRBV6-2/TRBV6-3|14|NA|NA
CASSYGGRTDTQYF
>TRBV5-1|15|TRBD2|few
CASTTTSGAYNEQFF
>TRBV29-1|13|TRBD1|NA
CSVGTGANSPLHF
>TRBV7-7|13|NA|few
CASSLSEGYEQFF
>TRBV12-3/TRBV12-4|14|NA|few
CASSYPPGTYEQYF
>TRBV27|13|NA|NA
CASSFLDGQPQHF
>TRBV6-2/TRBV6-3|14|NA|NA
CASSSPTKADTQYF
>TRBV7-9|15|NA|few
CASSLSGRTHNGQFF
>TRBV5-1|17|TRBD1|few
CASSLDPTGELNYGYTF
>TRBV6-1|15|NA|few
CASTIPTANQETQYF
>TRBV5-6|13|TRBD1|NA
CASSTDRVLEQYF
>TRBV7-9|15|TRBD2|few
CASSSSGKSTYTQYF
>TRBV28|14|NA|many
CASSITSTEDEQYF
>TRBV14|13|NA|NA
CASSQDFGDTQYF
>TRBV19|13|NA|NA
CASSPSGHEGYTF
>TRBV28|13|NA|few
CASSFQEHYEQYF
>TRBV28|16|NA|many
CASSFKGPMGSYEQYF
>TRBV5-5|13|NA|NA
CASSPLRYTEAFF
>TRBV15|14|TRBD2|many
CATSRELAVYEQYF
>TRBV5-1|14|NA|many
CASSLGQYSDTQYF
>TRBV12-3/TRBV12-4|13|NA|NA
CASRFIGNSPLHF
>TRBV7-3|18|TRBD2|NA
CASSPRSLAGANTGELFF
>TRBV28|11|NA|many
CASGRVETQYF
>TRBV28|15|TRBD2|NA
CASSLVAGGSNEQFF
>TRBV7-2|14|TRBD1|many
CASSRQGSRETQYF
>TRBV5-1|12|NA|NA
CASSSYYNEQFF
>TRBV19|14|NA|few
CASSNIGSGSEQYF
>TRBV30|10|TRBD2|few
CAAGVGELFF
>TRBV6-2/TRBV6-3|14|TRBD2|many
CASSAWGTSGIQFF
>TRBV7-2|15|NA|NA
CASSPRQGGTDTQYF
>TRBV7-3|14|NA|many
CASSLRGDTGELFF
>TRBV6-5|17|TRBD1|few
CASSRGKGARSNQPQHF